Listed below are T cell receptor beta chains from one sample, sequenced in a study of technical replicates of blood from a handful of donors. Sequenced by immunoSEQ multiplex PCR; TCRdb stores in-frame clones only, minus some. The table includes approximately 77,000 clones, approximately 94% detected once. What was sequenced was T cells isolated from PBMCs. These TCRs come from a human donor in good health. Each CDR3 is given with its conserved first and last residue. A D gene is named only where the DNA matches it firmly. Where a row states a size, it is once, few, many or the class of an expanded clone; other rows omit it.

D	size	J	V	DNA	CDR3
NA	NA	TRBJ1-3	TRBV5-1	TGCGCCAGCAGCTCCGGGGGAACTGGAAACACCATATATTTT	CASSSGGTGNTIYF
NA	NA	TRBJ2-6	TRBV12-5	TGTGCTAGTGGCCCCCGACTTAGCTCTGGGGCCAACGTCCTGACTTTC	CASGPRLSSGANVLTF
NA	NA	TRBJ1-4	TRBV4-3	TGCGCCAGCAGCCAAGTCAGTTGGAGACGGTCTAATGAAAAACTGTTTTTT	CASSQVSWRRSNEKLFF
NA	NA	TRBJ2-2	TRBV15	TGTGCCACCAGCAGAGATCTCGGCACCGGGGAGCTGTTTTTT	CATSRDLGTGELFF
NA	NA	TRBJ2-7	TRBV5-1	TGCGCCAGCAGCTTGGTTGTGCAGGCCTCGAGCGAGCAGTACTTC	CASSLVVQASSEQYF
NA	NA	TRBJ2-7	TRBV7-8	TGTGCCAGCAGCTTAGTTGAACAATCCTACGAGCAGTACTTC	CASSLVEQSYEQYF
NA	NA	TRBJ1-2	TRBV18	TGTGCCAGCTCATCCCAACAGGCGCAGGGCTATGGCTACACCTTC	CASSSQQAQGYGYTF
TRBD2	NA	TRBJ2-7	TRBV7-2	TGTGCCAGCAGCAGTGGGCTAGCGGGCGTCTACGAGCAGTACTTC	CASSSGLAGVYEQYF
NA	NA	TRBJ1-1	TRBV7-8	TGTGCCAGCAGCTTAGGCCCGGGACTGCTGAACACTGAAGCTTTCTTT	CASSLGPGLLNTEAFF
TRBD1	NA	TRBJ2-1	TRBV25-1	TGTGCCAGCACCGAGACAGGGGGGAATGAGCAGTTCTTC	CASTETGGNEQFF
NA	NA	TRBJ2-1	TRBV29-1	TGCAGCGGCGCTCCCTACAATGAGCAGTTCTTC	CSGAPYNEQFF
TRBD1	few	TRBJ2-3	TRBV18	TGTGCCAGCTCACCAGGGACAGTGAGCACAGATACGCAGTATTTT	CASSPGTVSTDTQYF
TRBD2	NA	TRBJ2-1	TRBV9	TGTGCCAGCAGCCCGCCTAGCGGGACGTACAATGAGCAGTTCTTC	CASSPPSGTYNEQFF
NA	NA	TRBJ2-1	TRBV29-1	TGCAGCGTTGAAAAAACAGGAGACAATGAGCAGTTCTTC	CSVEKTGDNEQFF
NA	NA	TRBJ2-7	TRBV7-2	TGTGCCAGCAGTCCCTTCAGACAGGTGAGCTCCTACGAGCAGTACTTC	CASSPFRQVSSYEQYF
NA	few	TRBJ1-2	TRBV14	TGTGCCAGCAGCCAAGTTACGGGGGAGGTGTATGGCTACACCTTC	CASSQVTGEVYGYTF
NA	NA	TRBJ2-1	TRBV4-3	TGCGCCAGCAGCCAATTAATCGGACAAGGTGATAGCAATGAGCAGTTCTTC	CASSQLIGQGDSNEQFF
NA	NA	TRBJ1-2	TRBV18	TGTGCCAGCTCACCACCCGACAGCTATGGCTACACCTTC	CASSPPDSYGYTF
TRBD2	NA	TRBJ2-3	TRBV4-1	TGCGCCAGCAGCCAAGAAACTAGCGGTAACACAGATACGCAGTATTTT	CASSQETSGNTDTQYF
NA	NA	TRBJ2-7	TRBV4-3	TGCGCCAGCAGCCAAGATGATAGCCCGCGCGGAAGCTACGAGCAGTACTTC	CASSQDDSPRGSYEQYF
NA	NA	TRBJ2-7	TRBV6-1	TGTGCCAGCAGTGAAAGCCCCGGGACACTTTTCCCCCCCTACGAGCAGTACTTC	CASSESPGTLFPPYEQYF
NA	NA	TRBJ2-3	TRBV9	TGTGCCAGCAGCGTAGAGCCCCTAGGAGGCAACACAGATACGCAGTATTTT	CASSVEPLGGNTDTQYF
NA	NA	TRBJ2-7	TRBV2	TGTGCCACCGTGAGGGACACCTCCTACGAGCAGTACTTC	CATVRDTSYEQYF
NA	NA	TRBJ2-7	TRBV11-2	TGTGCCAGCAGCTTATTCGCTAGCGCCTACGAGCAGTACTTC	CASSLFASAYEQYF
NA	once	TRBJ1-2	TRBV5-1	TGCGCCAGCAGCTCGCCACCCCCCGGGAGCTATGGCTACACCTTC	CASSSPPPGSYGYTF
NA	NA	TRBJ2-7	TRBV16	TGTGCCAGCAGCCAATCGCGACAGTACGAGCAGTACTTC	CASSQSRQYEQYF
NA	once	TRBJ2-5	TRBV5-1	TGCGCCAGCAGCTTGGCCGGAGGGGAGCTAGAGACCCAGTACTTC	CASSLAGGELETQYF
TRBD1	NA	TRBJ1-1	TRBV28	TGTGCCAGTCCTCCTACAGGGGGCGCTGGGACCACTGAAGCTTTCTTT	CASPPTGGAGTTEAFF
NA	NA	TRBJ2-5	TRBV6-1	TGTGCCAGCAAGGGGCAGGGTAGAGAGACCCAGTACTTC	CASKGQGRETQYF
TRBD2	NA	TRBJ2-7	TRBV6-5	TGTGCCAGCAGTCGCCTCGGGACTACGGACGAGCAGTACTTC	CASSRLGTTDEQYF
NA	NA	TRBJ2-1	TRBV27	TGTGCCAGCAGTTCCGCCGGGCTAGCGAGAGCTCCTAACTACAATGAGCAGTTCTTC	CASSSAGLARAPNYNEQFF
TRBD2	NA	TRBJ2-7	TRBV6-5	TGTGCCAGCAGTTACTTAGCGGGAGGCTACGAGCAGTACTTC	CASSYLAGGYEQYF
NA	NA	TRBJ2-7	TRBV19	TGTGCCAGTAATGGGGCCATTACCTACGAGCAGTACTTC	CASNGAITYEQYF
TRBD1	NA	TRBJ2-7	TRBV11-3	TGTGCCAGCAGTACAGGGACAGGACCCTACGAGCAGTACTTC	CASSTGTGPYEQYF
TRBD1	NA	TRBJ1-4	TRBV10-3	TGTGCCATCAGTGATCGACAGGGAGAAGGTGAAAAACTGTTTTTT	CAISDRQGEGEKLFF
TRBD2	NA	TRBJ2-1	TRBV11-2	TGTGCCAGCAGCCCACCGAGCGGGGGACTCTACAATGAGCAGTTCTTC	CASSPPSGGLYNEQFF
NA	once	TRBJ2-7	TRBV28	TGTGCCAGCAGTACCCCCTATCCCTCCTACGAGCAGTACTTC	CASSTPYPSYEQYF
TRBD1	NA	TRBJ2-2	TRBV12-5	TGTGCTAGTGTCCCCGGACAGGGCATCGGGGAGCTGTTTTTT	CASVPGQGIGELFF
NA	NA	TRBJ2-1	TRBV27	TGTGCCAGCAGTTTGAGCCAGGGCAATGAGCAGTTCTTC	CASSLSQGNEQFF
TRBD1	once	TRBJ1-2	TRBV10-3	TGTGCCATCACAGGGGGCTATGGCTACACCTTC	CAITGGYGYTF
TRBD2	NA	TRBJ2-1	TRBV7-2	TGTGCCAGCAGCAACTACCTAGCGGGAGGAGGGAATGAGCAGTTCTTC	CASSNYLAGGGNEQFF
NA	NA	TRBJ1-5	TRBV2	TGTGCCAGCAGTCTCCCCCGAATAAGGGTAAGGGAGGATCAGCCCCAGCATTTT	CASSLPRIRVREDQPQHF
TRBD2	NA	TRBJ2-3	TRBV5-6	TGTGCCAGCACATCGCTAGCGGGAGATACGCAGTATTTT	CASTSLAGDTQYF
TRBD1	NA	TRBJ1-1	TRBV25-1	TGTGCCAGCACGGACAGGGCAAATGAAGCTTTCTTT	CASTDRANEAFF
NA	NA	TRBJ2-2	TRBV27	TGTGCCAGCAGTTTATCAAACGGAGGGAACACCGGGGAGCTGTTTTTT	CASSLSNGGNTGELFF
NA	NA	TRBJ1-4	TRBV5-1	TGCGCCAGCAGCCAGAGTCCCGGCGGAACTAATGAAAAACTGTTTTTT	CASSQSPGGTNEKLFF
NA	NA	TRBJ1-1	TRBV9	TGTGCCAGCAGCGTAGTCTCCAACACTGAAGCTTTCTTT	CASSVVSNTEAFF
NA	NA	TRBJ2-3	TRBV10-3	TGTGCCATCAGTTCCCAGGGAAGCACAGATACGCAGTATTTT	CAISSQGSTDTQYF
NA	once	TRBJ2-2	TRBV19	TGTGCCAGTAGTATGAGTTGGACCGGGGAGCTGTTTTTT	CASSMSWTGELFF
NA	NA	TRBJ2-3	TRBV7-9	TGTGCCAGCAGCCCGGGCAGGGACACAGATACGCAGTATTTT	CASSPGRDTDTQYF
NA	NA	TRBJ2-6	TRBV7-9	TGTGCCAGCAGTCTACAGGCCTCTGGGGCCAACGTCCTGACTTTC	CASSLQASGANVLTF
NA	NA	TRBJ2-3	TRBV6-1	TGTGCCAGCAGTCCGGACTGGAGCTCAGATACGCAGTATTTT	CASSPDWSSDTQYF
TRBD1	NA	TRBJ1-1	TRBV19	TGTGCCAGTAGTCCTACAGGGGGCGGGCCCACTGAAGCTTTCTTT	CASSPTGGGPTEAFF
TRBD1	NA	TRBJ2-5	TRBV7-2	TGTGCCAGCAGCCCGGGACAGGGGGCTTGGGAGACCCAGTACTTC	CASSPGQGAWETQYF
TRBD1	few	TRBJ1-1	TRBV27	TGTGCCAGCAGTTTTTACAGGGGGCATGATGAAGCTTTCTTT	CASSFYRGHDEAFF
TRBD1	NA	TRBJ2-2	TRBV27	TGTGCCAGCAGTTTATCCCCAACAGGGGCCGGGGAGCTGTTTTTT	CASSLSPTGAGELFF